This T cell receptor beta chain was captured by sequencing in a study of CD8+ T cells in alopecia areata. Study-level results: Expanded CD8+ clones among the top 100, as well as scalp clonality, were significantly decreased by tofacitinib. Lesional scalp, notably in alopecia totalis/universalis, had clonality above that of normal scalp.

The length of the CDR3 is 14 residues. Trimming left V 1 base short and J 6 bases short, with 12 bases between. Per the germline V gene, CDR1 is MNHEY and CDR2 is SMNVEV (reference sequence). This clone was counted a few times. What it binds is not known. The treatment here: oral pan-JAK inhibitor, 5-10 mg twice daily. Peripheral blood and lesional scalp punch biopsies were taken from alopecia areata patients. RNA, once extracted, was reverse transcribed into cDNA for use as the sequencing template. TCRdb's table, derived via immunoSEQ multiplex PCR, lists solely in-frame clones and lacks some. Counted here are around 160,000 clones, 50% to 65% occurring once; the ten biggest clones make up over 12%.

The TCR comes from a human donor with alopecia areata. The sequences come from CD4+ T cells sorted from blood, collected at week 24, from a patient treated with tofacitinib. The V call is TRBV27, the J call TRBJ1-2, with TRBD1 as a possible D gene (6 bases). CDR3 region: CASSLLGGLDGYTF. The CDR3 DNA reads TGTGCCAGCAGTTTATTGGGGGGCCTAGATGGCTACACCTTC.